Below are 2 T cell receptor beta chains sequenced from a single sample in a study of early T cells in non-severe SARS-CoV-2 infection. MiXCR was run by TCRdb on the 5' RACE reads, yielding one entry per CDR3 protein. The sample lists around 70,000 distinct CDR3 sequences, over 8% occurring once. The sequenced sample was whole blood. The receptors originated from an adult who was a healthcare worker with PCR-confirmed SARS-CoV-2 infection or an uninfected control (not recorded which).

V gene TRBV3-1 combines with J gene TRBJ2-4; 12 bases map to TRBD2. V shed 1 base, J shed 7 bases, and the junction held 5 bases outside the gene matches. The V gene's germline CDR1 is LGHDT and CDR2 YNNKEL (reference sequence). The length of the CDR3 is 16 residues. CDR3 residues: CASSQGLAGGRNIQYF. In DNA form, the CDR3 reads TGTGCCAGCAGCCAAGGCCTAGCGGGAGGGAGGAACATTCAGTACTTC.

The V gene is TRBV25-1, the J gene TRBJ2-7; TRBD1 aligns across 9 bases. Looked up from germline, CDR1 is MGHDK and CDR2 is SYGVNS. With V trimmed by 4 bases and J by 12 bases, 4 bases remained unmatched. The CDR3 consists of 11 residues. CDR3 in DNA: TGTGCCAGCAGTGCAGGGACAGGGAGGTACTTC. The encoded protein is CASSAGTGRYF.